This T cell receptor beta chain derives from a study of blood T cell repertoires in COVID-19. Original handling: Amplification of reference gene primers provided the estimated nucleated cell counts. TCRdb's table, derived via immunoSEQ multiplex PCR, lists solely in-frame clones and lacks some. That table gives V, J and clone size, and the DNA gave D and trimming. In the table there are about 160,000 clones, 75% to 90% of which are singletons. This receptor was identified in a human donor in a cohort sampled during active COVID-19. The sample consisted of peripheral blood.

This chain's CDR3 is CASSSGQNTEAFF. DNA of the CDR3: TGTGCCAGCTCGTCGGGACAAAACACTGAAGCTTTCTTT. The rearrangement links TRBV18 to TRBJ1-1; possibly TRBD1 for D (6 bases). Germline V gene sequence: CDR1 KGHSH, CDR2 LQKENI. V lost 6 bases and J lost 2, with 10 bases in between. The CDR3 is 13 residues long.